A single sample is the source of the 12 T cell receptor beta chains below, sequenced in a study of shared clonotypes between healthy human individuals. Data came from immunoSEQ multiplex PCR; TCRdb stores just in-frame clones and leaves some out. This sample has some 2,000,000 clones; over 85% occur once, and the top ten carry about 1.1%. Cells designated naive CD8 were CD45RO-negative and were positively selected for CCR7, with terminally differentiated effector memory CD45RA+ cells excluded. Material for sequencing was naive CD8+ T cells sorted from blood. These receptors were obtained from a man aged 18 to 29 in good health.

The gene calls are TRBV2 and TRBJ1-5; 9 bases agree with TRBD1. Looked up from germline, CDR1 is SNHLY and CDR2 is FYNNEI. With V trimmed by 1 base and J by 7 bases, 5 bases remained unmatched. CDR3 length: 15 residues. CDR3: CASSEGTGEPQPQHF. The DNA for the CDR3 is TGTGCCAGCAGTGAAGGGACAGGGGAGCCGCAGCCCCAGCATTTT.

The chain recombines TRBV19 with TRBJ2-5; maybe TRBD2 (5 bases). Germline loops: CDR1 LNHDA, CDR2 SQIVND (reference sequence). The V end was cut by 0 bases, the J end by 9 bases, with 11 bases between. The CDR3 spans 13 residues. CDR3 sequence reads: CASSIDEEEAQYF. The CDR3 DNA follows: TGTGCCAGTAGTATAGACGAGGAGGAGGCCCAGTACTTC. The full variable domain, its missing parts supplied by reference TRBV19 and TRBJ2-5, is DGGITQSPKYLFRKEGQNVTLSCEQNLNHDAMYWYRQDPGQGLRLIYYSQIVNDFQKGDIAEGYSVSREKKESFPLTVTSAQKNPTAFYLCASSIDEEEAQYFGPGTRLLVL.

This clone showed up just once. This chain links TRBV7-9 with TRBJ2-2; the D is unclear. The CDR3 is 13 amino acids. Germline-derived CDR1 and CDR2 are SEHNR and FQNEAQ (reference sequence). V was shortened by 4 bases and J by 3 bases, with 6 bases between the two germline ends. The CDR3 loop is CASSSAHTGELFF. The CDR3 DNA reads as TGTGCCAGCAGCTCAGCCCACACCGGGGAGCTGTTTTTT.

The gene calls are TRBV6-5 and TRBJ1-2; D not certain. This CDR3 spans 16 amino acids. Looked up from germline, CDR1 is MNHEY and CDR2 is SVGAGI. The V gene lost 0 bases and the J gene lost 5 bases, with 16 bases spanning the gap. CDR3 loop: CASSYSPGEGWYGYTF. CDR3 coding DNA: TGTGCCAGCAGTTACTCGCCCGGGGAAGGGTGGTATGGCTACACCTTC.

The chain is built from TRBV6-5 and TRBJ1-3, with D possibly TRBD1 on 5 matching bases. The CDR3 length is 11 residues. V lost 3 bases, J lost 11 bases, and 8 bases lay in between. Germline V gene data show CDR1 as MNHEY and CDR2 as SVGAGI. The CDR3, as DNA: TGTGCCAGCAGTTATGGGGGGTCCATATATTTT. It is translated as CASSYGGSIYF.

The chain is built from TRBV9 and TRBJ2-5; D remains unclear. The germline V gene has CDR1 SGDLS and CDR2 YYNGEE. This CDR3 is 13 amino acids long. V lost 3 bases to trimming and J lost 5 bases, with 11 bases between them. The CDR3 region has the DNA TGTGCCAGCAGCGGCTCTACCGAGGAGACCCAGTACTTC. As protein: CASSGSTEETQYF. The full variable domain, its missing parts supplied by reference TRBV9 and TRBJ2-5, is DSGVTQTPKHLITATGQRVTLRCSPRSGDLSVYWYQQSLDQGLQFLIQYYNGEERAKGNILERFSAQQFPDLHSELNLSSLELGDSALYFCASSGSTEETQYFGPGTRLLVL.

This rearrangement joins TRBV11-3 to TRBJ1-1; a weak D match, TRBD1 (5 bases). Trimming shortened V by 5 bases and J by 1 base, and 8 bases separated the two germline ends. The CDR3 runs to 13 residues. Germline CDR1 and CDR2: SGHNT and YENEEA. The DNA of the CDR3 is TGTGCCAGCAGCGTTGGACAGAACACTGAAGCTTTCTTT. It specifies CASSVGQNTEAFF.

This chain links TRBV5-6 with TRBJ2-5; D is possibly TRBD2 (6 bases). The J call may be wrong; the DNA end is better matched by TRBJ2-7. In germline, CDR1 is SGHDT, CDR2 YYEEEE. The CDR3 covers 14 residues. The CDR3, as DNA: TGTGCCAGCAGCATATGGGGAGGTTCCTACGAGCAGTACTTC. Its translation: CASSIWGGSYEQYF.

The chain uses TRBV19 and TRBJ2-3, with D perhaps matching TRBD1 (7 bases). The V end was cut by 5 bases, the J end by 0 bases, with 12 bases between. The CDR3 has 15 amino acids. The germline V gene has CDR1 LNHDA and CDR2 SQIVND (reference sequence). The CDR3 DNA follows: TGTGCCAGTAGTCAGACAGGGACTAGCACAGATACGCAGTATTTT. Amino acids: CASSQTGTSTDTQYF.

This chain uses TRBV7-3 with TRBJ1-6; D ambiguous. The CDR3 consists of 15 residues. V shed 1 base and J shed 5 bases, with 9 bases lying between them. CDR1 SGHTA and CDR2 FQGTGA come from the germline V gene. CDR3 bases: TGTGCCAGCAGCTTAATGGGATCCCATAATTCACCCCTCCACTTT. The encoded protein is CASSLMGSHNSPLHF.

In this sample, this clone turned up a few times. V gene TRBV10-1 combines with J gene TRBJ1-5; unclear D gene. CDR1 is WNHNN and CDR2 is SYGVQD in the germline V gene (reference sequence). V was shortened by 2 bases and J by 4 bases, with 0 bases between the two germline ends. There are 11 residues in the CDR3. CDR3 sequence: CASSENQPQHF. In DNA, the CDR3 is TGCGCCAGCAGTGAGAATCAGCCCCAGCATTTT.

This chain joins TRBV2 and TRBJ2-7, with D possibly being TRBD2 (6 bases). Germline CDR1 reads SNHLY; CDR2 reads FYNNEI. CDR3 length: 16 residues. Trimming removed 11 bases at V and 0 bases at J, with 23 bases between. In DNA form, the CDR3 reads TGTGCCCGAAGGGTTGCTCGGGACGGGAGCTCCTACGAGCAGTACTTC. It encodes CARRVARDGSSYEQYF.